This T cell receptor beta chain was profiled in a study of technical replicates of blood from a handful of donors. Between the trimmed V and J ends, which lost 4 bases and 4 bases, there was a span of 8 bases. Germline values: CDR1 MNHNS, CDR2 SASEGT. This CDR3 spans 13 amino acids. Profiling relied on immunoSEQ multiplex PCR, and the TCRdb table lists in-frame clones only, not all of them. The sample yields 17,000 or so clones, about 89% seen once. V usage is TRBV6-1 and J usage is TRBJ1-5; D remains unclear. Material: PBMCs. The TCR originated in a human donor in good health. The CDR3 region is CASSGRRNQPQHF. As DNA, the CDR3 is TGTGCCAGCAGTGGCAGAAGAAATCAGCCCCAGCATTTT.